The TCR beta chain under discussion was sequenced for a study of metastatic and nonmetastatic thyroid tumors. Overall study: Repertoires from malignant and benign thyroid patients were compared across blood and tumor or nodule tissue.

Thyroid surgery took place with no prior treatment in any patient. The CDR3 is 13 residues long. Germline-derived CDR1 and CDR2 are GTSNPN and SVGIG (reference sequence). Trimming shortened V by 2 bases and J by 8 bases, and 15 bases separated the two germline ends. As processed by the authors: The authors used CDR3 differences across clinicopathological groups to build a distant-metastasis classifier for papillary thyroid cancer. TCRdb re-called clones from the PCR reads using MiXCR. V and J calls and clone size were set by TCRdb, not the authors. In the table there are roughly 12,000 clones, roughly 21% of which are singletons. Many counts were recorded for this clone.

The TCR was taken from a female donor with papillary thyroid cancer or a benign thyroid nodule (not recorded which). Some clones in this sample may be carry-over from other donors' samples. The rearrangement links TRBV30 to TRBJ1-2, with D unclear. Sequencing input: adjacent normal tissue. The CDR3 protein is CAWSTRSEAGYTF. In DNA, the CDR3 is TGTGCCTGGAGTACTCGGTCTGAGGCCGGCTACACCTTC.